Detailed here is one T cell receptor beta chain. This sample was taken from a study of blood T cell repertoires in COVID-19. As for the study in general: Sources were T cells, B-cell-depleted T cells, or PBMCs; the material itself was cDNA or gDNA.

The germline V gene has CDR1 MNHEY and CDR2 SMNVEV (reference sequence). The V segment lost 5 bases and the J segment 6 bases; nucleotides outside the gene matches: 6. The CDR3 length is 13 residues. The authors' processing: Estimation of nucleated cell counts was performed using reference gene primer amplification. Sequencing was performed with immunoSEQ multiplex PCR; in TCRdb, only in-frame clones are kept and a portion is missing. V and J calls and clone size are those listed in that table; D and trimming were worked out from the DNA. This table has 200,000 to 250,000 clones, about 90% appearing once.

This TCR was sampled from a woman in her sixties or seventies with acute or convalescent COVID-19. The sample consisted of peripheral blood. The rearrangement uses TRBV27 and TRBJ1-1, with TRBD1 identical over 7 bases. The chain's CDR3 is CASSPYRGSEAFF. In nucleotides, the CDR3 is TGTGCCAGCAGTCCCTACAGGGGATCTGAAGCTTTCTTT.